This entry features one T cell receptor beta chain sequence. As yet, its antigen is unknown. This sample is drawn from a study of cytomegalovirus exposure and HLA in healthy donors. Findings and limits, study-wide: Most CMV-associated TCR beta chains appeared HLA-restricted in a later analysis.

PCR amplification relied on 60 Vbeta primers (plus 13 Jbeta primers). Libraries were prepared by immunoSEQ multiplex PCR; TCRdb keeps only in-frame clonotypes and omits some of them. The data show more than 45,000 clones, and the top ten clones hold about a sixth. The V and J ends lost 10 bases and 4 bases, in that order; junction bases with no gene match: 5. The germline V gene has CDR1 SGHNT and CDR2 YYREEE (reference sequence). The CDR3 is made up of 12 amino acids. The sequenced material came from PBMCs. This clonotype was sampled from a male donor in good health and CMV-seronegative. V usage is TRBV5-4 and J usage is TRBJ2-1; 7 nucleotides match TRBD1. CDR3 nucleotide sequence: TGTGCCGTCCGGGACAGATACAATGAGCAGTTCTTC. As protein: CAVRDRYNEQFF.